The rows below give T cell receptor beta chains drawn from one sample of a study of cytomegalovirus exposure and HLA in healthy donors. This table comes from immunoSEQ multiplex PCR, and its TCRdb copy is limited to in-frame clones, with some not included. The table has 200,000 to 300,000 clones, approximately 86% seen once. The sequencing sample was made of PBMCs. These receptors were obtained from a woman in her 30s in good health and CMV-seropositive. The CDR3 runs from the conserved cysteine through the conserved F or W. Fields, in order: V gene, J gene, clone size, D gene, CDR3 protein, CDR3 DNA. A D gene is named only where the DNA matches it firmly. Clone size, where shown, is once, few, many, or a class for clones that have expanded.

TRBV6-4	TRBJ2-1	.	TRBD2	CASSDSPAGPYNEQFF	TGTGCCAGCAGTGACTCCCCAGCGGGGCCCTACAATGAGCAGTTCTTC
TRBV27	TRBJ2-4	.	TRBD2	CASSNHGRAQAKNIQYF	TGTGCCAGCAGTAATCACGGGAGGGCCCAGGCCAAAAACATTCAGTACTTC
TRBV4-1	TRBJ2-7	.	TRBD2	CASSQLLAESYEQYF	TGCGCCAGCAGCCAACTACTAGCGGAGTCCTACGAGCAGTACTTC
TRBV10-1	TRBJ1-1	.	TRBD1	CASSESGTGDEAFF	TGCGCCAGCAGTGAATCCGGGACAGGAGATGAAGCTTTCTTT
TRBV5-1	TRBJ2-7	.	.	CASSLESAEGYEQYF	TGCGCCAGCAGCTTGGAATCAGCGGAGGGATACGAGCAGTACTTC
TRBV5-4	TRBJ2-7	once	TRBD2	CASSVGLTYEQYF	TGTGCCAGCAGCGTGGGACTAACCTACGAGCAGTACTTC
TRBV5-1	TRBJ2-1	.	TRBD1	CASSLDRGSYNEQFF	TGCGCCAGCAGCTTGGACAGGGGATCTTACAATGAGCAGTTCTTC
TRBV2	TRBJ2-6	.	.	CASRGANVLTF	TGTGCCAGCCGTGGGGCCAACGTCCTGACTTTC
TRBV5-4	TRBJ2-1	many	TRBD2	CASSAGGRNYNEQFF	TGTGCCAGCAGCGCTGGCGGGAGAAACTACAATGAGCAGTTCTTC
TRBV10-3	TRBJ1-1	.	.	CAISEVEGVTEAFF	TGTGCCATCAGTGAGGTCGAGGGGGTCACTGAAGCTTTCTTT
TRBV28	TRBJ1-5	.	TRBD1	CASSIGTGSTQPQHF	TGTGCCAGCAGTATAGGGACAGGGTCGACACAGCCCCAGCATTTT
TRBV13	TRBJ1-5	.	.	CASSLPDRNHQPQHF	TGTGCCAGCAGCCTACCGGACAGAAACCATCAGCCCCAGCATTTT
TRBV7-9	TRBJ2-7	.	TRBD1	CASSGRTGGFEEQYF	TGTGCCAGCAGTGGGAGGACAGGGGGTTTTGAAGAGCAGTACTTC
TRBV19	TRBJ2-1	once	.	CASSGGRGSIDNEQFF	TGTGCCAGTAGTGGTGGGAGGGGGAGTATCGACAATGAGCAGTTCTTC
TRBV5-1	TRBJ2-7	.	.	CASSFDSYEQYF	TGCGCCAGCAGCTTCGACAGCTACGAGCAGTACTTC
TRBV19	TRBJ1-2	.	.	CASSMARIDGYTF	TGTGCCAGTAGTATGGCGCGGATTGATGGCTACACCTTC
TRBV28	TRBJ1-3	.	.	CASSRDFGPGNTIYF	TGTGCCAGCAGTAGAGACTTCGGCCCTGGAAACACCATATATTTT
TRBV27	TRBJ1-2	.	.	CASSLQGRFGYTF	TGTGCCAGCAGTCTACAGGGCCGGTTTGGCTACACCTTC
TRBV28	TRBJ1-1	.	TRBD1	CASSPSGGRGTEAFF	TGTGCCAGCAGTCCTTCAGGGGGCAGGGGCACTGAAGCTTTCTTT
TRBV19	TRBJ2-1	once	.	CASSIDPVREQFF	TGTGCCAGTAGTATAGATCCTGTACGGGAGCAGTTCTTC
TRBV4-1	TRBJ2-1	.	.	CASTPRQGAVGEFF	TGCGCCAGCACCCCCCGGCAAGGAGCGGTTGGGGAGTTCTTC
TRBV5-1	TRBJ2-1	.	TRBD2	CASSLSSSGIRNEQFF	TGCGCCAGCAGCTTGAGTTCTAGCGGGATACGCAATGAGCAGTTCTTC
TRBV25-1	TRBJ2-7	.	.	CASSECLKRAAPYEQYF	TGTGCCAGCAGTGAATGTTTAAAGAGGGCTGCCCCCTACGAGCAGTACTTC
TRBV18	TRBJ1-5	.	TRBD1	CASSPGGQGVDQPQHF	TGTGCCAGCTCACCGGGGGGACAGGGGGTCGATCAGCCCCAGCATTTT
TRBV29-1	TRBJ1-2	.	.	CSVYLSGGHYGYTF	TGCAGCGTTTACCTTTCTGGTGGGCACTATGGCTACACCTTC
TRBV7-9	TRBJ2-5	.	TRBD2	CASSLSSGGRAQETQYF	TGTGCCAGCAGCTTGTCGAGCGGCGGGAGGGCCCAAGAGACCCAGTACTTC
TRBV6-6	TRBJ2-5	.	.	CASASGGETQYF	TGTGCCAGCGCCTCAGGAGGCGAGACCCAGTACTTC
TRBV6-1	TRBJ2-1	.	.	CASKETRNNEQFF	TGTGCCAGCAAGGAGACTAGGAACAATGAGCAGTTCTTC